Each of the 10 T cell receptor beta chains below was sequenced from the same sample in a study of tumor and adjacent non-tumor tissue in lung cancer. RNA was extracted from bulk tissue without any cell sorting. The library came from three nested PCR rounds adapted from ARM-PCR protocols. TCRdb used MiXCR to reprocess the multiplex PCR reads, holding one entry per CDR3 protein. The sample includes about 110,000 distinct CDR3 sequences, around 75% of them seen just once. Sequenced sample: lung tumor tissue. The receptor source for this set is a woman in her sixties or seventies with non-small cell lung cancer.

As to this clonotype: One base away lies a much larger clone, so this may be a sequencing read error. The CDR3 nucleotides are TGTGCCAGCAGCTACGGACAGGGGATTGCTAACTATGGCCACACCTTC. It encodes CASSYGQGIANYGHTF. V gene TRBV5-4 combines with J gene TRBJ1-2, with 9 bases fitting TRBD1. The CDR3 consists of 16 residues. Germline-derived CDR1 and CDR2 are SGHNT and YYREEE (reference sequence).

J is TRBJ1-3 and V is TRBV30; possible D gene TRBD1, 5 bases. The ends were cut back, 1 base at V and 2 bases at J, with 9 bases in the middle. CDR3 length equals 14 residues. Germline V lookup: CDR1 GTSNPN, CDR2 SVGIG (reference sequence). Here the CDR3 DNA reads TGTGCCTGGAGTGCGCAGGGACCTGGAAACACCATATATTTT. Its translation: CAWSAQGPGNTIYF.

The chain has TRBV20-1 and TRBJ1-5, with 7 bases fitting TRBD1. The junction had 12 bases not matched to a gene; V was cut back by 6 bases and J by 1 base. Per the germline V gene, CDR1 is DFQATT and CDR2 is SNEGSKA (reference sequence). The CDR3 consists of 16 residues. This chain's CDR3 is CSAGRTGRPSNQPQHF. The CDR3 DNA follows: TGCAGTGCGGGTCGGACAGGACGGCCGAGCAATCAGCCCCAGCATTTT.

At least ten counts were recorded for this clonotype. The CDR3 spells CAWSLKTGELFF. For the CDR3, the DNA is TGTGCCTGGAGTTTAAAGACCGGGGAGCTGTTTTTT. V gene TRBV30 combines with J gene TRBJ2-2; no reliable D call. This CDR3 spans 12 amino acids. Germline V gene data show CDR1 as GTSNPN and CDR2 as SVGIG (reference sequence). The V end lost 2 bases, the J end lost 5 bases, and 6 bases lay between the germline ends.

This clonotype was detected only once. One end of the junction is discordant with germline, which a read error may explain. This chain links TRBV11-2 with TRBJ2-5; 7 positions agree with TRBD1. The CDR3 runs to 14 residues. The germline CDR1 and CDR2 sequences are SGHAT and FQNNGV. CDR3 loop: CASSPWTGQETHYF. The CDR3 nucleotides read TGTGCCAGCAGTCCTTGGACAGGCCAAGAGACCCATTACTTC.

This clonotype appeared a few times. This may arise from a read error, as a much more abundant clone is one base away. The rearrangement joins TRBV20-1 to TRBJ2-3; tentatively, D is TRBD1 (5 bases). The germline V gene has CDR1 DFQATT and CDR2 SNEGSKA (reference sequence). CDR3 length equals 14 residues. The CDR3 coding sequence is TGCAGTGCCGTGTGGGGCCAGGGAACAGATATGCAGTATTTT. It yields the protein CSAVWGQGTDMQYF.

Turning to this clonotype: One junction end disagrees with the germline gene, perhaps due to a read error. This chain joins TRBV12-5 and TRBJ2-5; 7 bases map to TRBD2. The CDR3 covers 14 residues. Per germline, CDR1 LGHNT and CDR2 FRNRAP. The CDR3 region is CASGLRPTGGTLYF. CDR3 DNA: TGTGCTAGTGGTTTGAGGCCCACCGGGGGGACCCTGTACTTC.

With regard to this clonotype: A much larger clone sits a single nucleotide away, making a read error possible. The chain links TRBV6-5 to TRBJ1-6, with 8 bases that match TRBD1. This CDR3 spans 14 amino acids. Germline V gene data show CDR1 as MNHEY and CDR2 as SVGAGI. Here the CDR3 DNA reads TGTGCCAGCAGGCGGACAGGGAATAATTCAGCCCTCCACTTT. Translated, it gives CASRRTGNNSALHF.

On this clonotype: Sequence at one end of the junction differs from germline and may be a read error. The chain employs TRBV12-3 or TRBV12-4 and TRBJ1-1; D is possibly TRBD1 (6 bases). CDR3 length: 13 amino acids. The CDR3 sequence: CARNLEMGAEVFF. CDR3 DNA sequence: TGTGCCAGGAATCTAGAGATGGGGGCTGAAGTTTTCTTT.

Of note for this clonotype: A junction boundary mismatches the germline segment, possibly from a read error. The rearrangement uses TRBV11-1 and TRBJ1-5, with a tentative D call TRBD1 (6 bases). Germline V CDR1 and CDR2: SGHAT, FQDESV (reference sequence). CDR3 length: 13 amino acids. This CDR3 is CVSSLADGGPQHF. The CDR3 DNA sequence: TGTGTCAGCAGCTTAGCCGACGGGGGCCCTCAGCATTTT. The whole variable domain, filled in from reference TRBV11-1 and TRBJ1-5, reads EAEVAQSPRYKITEKSQAVAFWCDPISGHATLYWYRQILGQGPELLVQFQDESVVDDSQLPKDRFSAERLKGVDSTLKIQPAELGDSAMYLCVSSLADGGPQHFGDGTRLSIL.